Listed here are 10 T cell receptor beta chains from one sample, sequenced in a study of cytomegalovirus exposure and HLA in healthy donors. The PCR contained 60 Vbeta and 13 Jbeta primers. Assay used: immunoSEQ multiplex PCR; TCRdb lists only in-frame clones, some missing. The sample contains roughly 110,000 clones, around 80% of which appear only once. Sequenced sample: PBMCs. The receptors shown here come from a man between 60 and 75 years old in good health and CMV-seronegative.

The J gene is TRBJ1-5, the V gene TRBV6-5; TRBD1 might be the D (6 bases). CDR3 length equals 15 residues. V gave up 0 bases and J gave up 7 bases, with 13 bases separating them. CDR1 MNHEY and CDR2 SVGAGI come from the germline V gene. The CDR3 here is CASSYSPRGDQPQHF. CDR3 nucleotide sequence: TGTGCCAGCAGTTACTCGCCCAGGGGTGACCAGCCCCAGCATTTT.

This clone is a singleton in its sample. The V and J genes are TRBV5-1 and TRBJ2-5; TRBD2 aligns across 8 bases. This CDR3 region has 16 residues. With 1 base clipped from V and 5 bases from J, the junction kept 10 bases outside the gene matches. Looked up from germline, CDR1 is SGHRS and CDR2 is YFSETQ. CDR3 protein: CASSLSPSGGPETQYF. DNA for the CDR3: TGCGCCAGCAGCTTGTCCCCAAGCGGGGGTCCGGAGACCCAGTACTTC.

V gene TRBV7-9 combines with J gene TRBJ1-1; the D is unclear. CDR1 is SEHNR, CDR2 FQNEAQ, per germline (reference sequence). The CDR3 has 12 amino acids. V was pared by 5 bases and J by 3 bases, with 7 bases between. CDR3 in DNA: TGTGCCAGCAGCCCACTTGACACTGAAGCTTTCTTT. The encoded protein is CASSPLDTEAFF.

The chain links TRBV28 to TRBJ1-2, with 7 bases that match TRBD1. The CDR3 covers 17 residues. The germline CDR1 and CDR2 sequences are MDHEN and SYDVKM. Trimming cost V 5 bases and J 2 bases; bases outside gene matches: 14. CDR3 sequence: CASSRQGTGGRNYGYTF. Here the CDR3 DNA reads TGTGCCAGCAGTCGACAGGGAACGGGTGGGCGAAACTATGGCTACACCTTC.

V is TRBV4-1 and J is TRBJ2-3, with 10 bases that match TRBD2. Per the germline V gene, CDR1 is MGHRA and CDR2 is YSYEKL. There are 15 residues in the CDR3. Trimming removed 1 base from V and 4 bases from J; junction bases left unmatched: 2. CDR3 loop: CASSQASGGADTQYF. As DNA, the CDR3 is TGCGCCAGCAGCCAAGCCAGCGGGGGGGCAGATACGCAGTATTTT.

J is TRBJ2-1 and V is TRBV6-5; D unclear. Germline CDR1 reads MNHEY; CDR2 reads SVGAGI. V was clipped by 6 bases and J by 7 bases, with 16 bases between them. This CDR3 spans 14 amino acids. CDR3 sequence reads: CASRLDSSTNEQFF. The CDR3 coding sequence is TGTGCCAGCAGATTAGACTCCTCCACGAATGAGCAGTTCTTC.

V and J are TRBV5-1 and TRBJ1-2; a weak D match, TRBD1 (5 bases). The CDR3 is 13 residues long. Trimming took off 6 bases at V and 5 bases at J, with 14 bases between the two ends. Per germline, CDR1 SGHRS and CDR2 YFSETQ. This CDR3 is CASKQAPRYGYTF. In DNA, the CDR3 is TGCGCCAGCAAACAGGCCCCACGGTATGGCTACACCTTC.

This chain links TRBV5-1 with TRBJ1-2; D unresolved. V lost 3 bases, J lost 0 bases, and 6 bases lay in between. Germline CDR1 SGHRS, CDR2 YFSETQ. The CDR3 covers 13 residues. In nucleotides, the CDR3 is TGCGCCAGCAGCTCTCTAACTAACTATGGCTACACCTTC. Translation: CASSSLTNYGYTF.

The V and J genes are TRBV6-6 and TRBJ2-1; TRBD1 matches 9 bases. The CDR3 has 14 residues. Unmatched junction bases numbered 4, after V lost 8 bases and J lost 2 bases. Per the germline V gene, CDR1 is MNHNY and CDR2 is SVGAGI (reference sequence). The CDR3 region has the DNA TGTGCCAGCGCCGGACAGGGGACCTACAATGAGCAGTTCTTC. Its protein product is CASAGQGTYNEQFF.

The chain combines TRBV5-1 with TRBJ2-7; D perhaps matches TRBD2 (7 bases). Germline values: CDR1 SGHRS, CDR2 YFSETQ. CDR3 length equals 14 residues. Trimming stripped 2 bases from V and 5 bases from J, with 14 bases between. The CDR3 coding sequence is TGCGCCAGCAGCTTAGGGGGGGGCATCGACGAGCAGTACGTC. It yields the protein CASSLGGGIDEQYV.